Sequencing of this T cell receptor (beta chain) was carried out in a study of blood T cell repertoires in COVID-19 (dated by TCRdb to 2018 to 2020). Background on the whole study: Collaborator samples came from the United States, Italy and Spain and covered acute and convalescent phases of COVID-19. The samples were drawn from the first 160 participants of the ongoing ImmuneRACE study and from about 1,200 subjects provided by 6 global collaborators. The repertoires were released in a freely available public database meant as a resource for research on the immune response to SARS-CoV-2. Sample metadata almost always included a de-identified subject ID, COVID-19 status, age in years and sex. The prospective study material was composed of cDNA or gDNA derived from T cells, B-cell-depleted T cells, or PBMCs. HLA class I and class II types, where available, came from metadata supplied by the sample provider rather than from assay-based typing. Subjects who had been exposed to COVID-19, were actively infected with it, or had recovered from it provided the deeply sampled blood TCRbeta repertoires that made up the dataset.

TCRbeta CDR3 regions were amplified from genomic DNA by means of the immunoSEQ Assay, a bias-controlled multiplex PCR. As for how the authors treated the data: The number of nucleated cells in each sample was estimated by amplification of reference gene primers within the assay. To quantify the absolute abundance of each unique TCRbeta CDR3 rearrangement, sequence reads were collapsed and filtered. For each sample, productive Simpson clonality was calculated as the square root of Simpson's diversity index across productive rearrangements. Entries here come from immuneACCESS through TCRdb and include only in-frame sequences with V and J called. Some clones fail to appear in such tables; in the studies checked, an unresolved V gene covers under half of the shortfall, and the cause of the remainder is unknown. V and J calls and clone size follow that table, whereas D and trimming were derived from the DNA. In this sample the table shows more than 65,000 clones, 83% of which occur a single time. The ten largest make up approximately 5.3% of the sample.

Collaborating institutions collected whole blood in K2EDTA tubes following their own protocols. For TCRbeta analysis, collaborator samples were shipped as frozen whole blood, as isolated PBMCs, or as DNA extracted from either sample type. General findings and caveats noted by the study authors: The quantity of clinical and demographic metadata differed by source and by participant and was supplied without curation.

With respect to this clone: The antigen it binds to is not known. It has no much larger one-base neighbor in the sample; base qualities were not kept.

Sequencing was carried out using peripheral blood. The TCR comes from a man in his forties or fifties with active COVID-19.

The CDR3 protein is CASSYGRTGKEEQYF. The bases are TGTGCCAGCAGTTACGGTAGGACAGGGAAGGAGGAGCAGTACTTC. Rearrangement joined TRBV6-2 or TRBV6-3 to TRBJ2-7, with 8 junctional bases fitting TRBD1. The CDR3 goes from the cysteine to the phenylalanine over 15 residues. The read is trimmed to its CDR3 DNA, 45 bases read in frame from base 1. Trimming removed 2 bases from V and 7 bases from J; the gene matches leave 10 bases unexplained. CDR1 is given as MNHEY and CDR2 as SVGEGT, both from the germline V gene.